This TCR beta chain was captured by sequencing in a study of OX40 agonist ivuxolimab in advanced cancers. Some clones are missing from TCRdb's copy, which holds only in-frame ones; the method was immunoSEQ multiplex PCR. The repertoire holds approximately 18,000 clones, with around 82% as singletons. CDR3 length equals 13 residues. The gene calls are TRBV21-1 and TRBJ1-1. TRBV21-1 is flagged as a pseudogene. Sequences were derived from CD4+ or CD8+ T cells sorted from blood, sampled in a trial of the OX40 agonist ivuxolimab. The receptor comes from an adult with an advanced solid tumor such as melanoma, head and neck, liver or kidney cancer. The CDR3 loop is CASPEGVNTEAFF. The CDR3 DNA sequence: TGTGCCAGCCCCGAGGGAGTGAACACTGAAGCTTTCTTT.